This TCR beta chain is drawn from a study of Ad26.COV2.S vaccination and SARS-CoV-2 variants. Study overall: Sample donor was a member of the COV1001 Ad26.COV2.S trial arm.

Treatment: 15 to 20 received Ad26.COV2.S at low or high dose, single or two shots; about 5 received placebo; per-sample allocation not given. Day 63 following the first vaccine or placebo injection was when the samples were taken. The data were produced by immunoSEQ multiplex PCR, yet TCRdb's version contains in-frame clones alone and is incomplete. This table has around 450,000 clones, approximately 89% appearing once. V lost 5 bases, J lost 5 bases, and 15 bases lay in between. The CDR3 has 15 residues. The V gene's germline CDR1 is SSHAT and CDR2 FNYEAQ (reference sequence). Sequencing used peripheral blood, obtained in a trial of Ad26.COV2.S vaccine versus placebo. The V gene is TRBV7-7, the J gene TRBJ2-2; unclear D gene. This receptor was obtained from a person between 18 and 60 years old who received the Ad26.COV2.S COVID-19 vaccine or a placebo. CDR3 bases: TGTGCCAGCAGCACCTCAACTGGGGTAACCGGGGAGCTGTTTTTT. Its translation is CASSTSTGVTGELFF.